This record concerns one T cell receptor (beta chain) sequence. Generated by immunoSEQ multiplex PCR, the TCRdb table keeps only in-frame clones and is missing some. In the table there are about 80,000 clones, approximately 89% of which are singletons. This CDR3 contains 16 residues. Germline V gene lookup returns CDR1 LGHDT and CDR2 YNNKEL (reference sequence). V lost 0 bases, J lost 4 bases, and 4 bases stayed unmatched. This specimen belongs to a study of blood T cell repertoires in COVID-19. The source material was peripheral blood. This chain links TRBV3-1 (or the pseudogene TRBV3-2) with TRBJ2-1, with 9 bases aligning to TRBD2. The TCR was taken from a woman aged 80 or over with acute or convalescent COVID-19. CDR3 sequence reads: CASSQDRTSGYNEQFF. In DNA form, the CDR3 reads TGTGCCAGCAGCCAAGATAGAACTAGCGGGTACAATGAGCAGTTCTTC.